The next 8 T cell receptor beta chains were all read from a single sample in a study of T cell changes during pregnancy in multiple sclerosis. Libraries were prepared by immunoSEQ multiplex PCR; TCRdb keeps only in-frame clonotypes and omits some of them. The sample has roughly 120,000 clones; 80% to 95% are singletons. Sample: peripheral blood, taken in the third trimester of pregnancy. The receptors come from a female donor with multiple sclerosis, enrolled in a pregnancy study.

The chain carries TRBV7-9 and TRBJ2-1; 7 bases line up with TRBD2. The length of the CDR3 is 11 residues. Trimming took 4 bases from V and 10 from J; bases not matched to a gene: 1. The germline gives CDR1 SEHNR, CDR2 FQNEAQ (reference sequence). The CDR3 coding sequence is TGTGCCAGCAGCTCCGGGGGGGAGCAGTTCTTC. Protein product: CASSSGGEQFF.

The chain employs TRBV28 and TRBJ2-1, with 11 positions matching TRBD2. The CDR3 is 16 residues long. Germline trimming cut 4 bases from V and 5 bases from J; bases unmatched to any gene: 7. The germline CDR1 and CDR2 sequences are MDHEN and SYDVKM. CDR3 in amino acids: CASSSPGLADHNEQFF. The CDR3, as DNA: TGTGCCAGCAGTTCCCCGGGACTAGCGGACCACAATGAGCAGTTCTTC.

This chain connects TRBV13 to TRBJ1-3, with 10 bases lining up with TRBD1. V lost 5 bases to trimming and J lost 0 bases; unmatched junction nucleotides: 10. CDR3 length: 18 amino acids. Germline CDR1 and CDR2: PRHDT and FYEKMQ (reference sequence). The CDR3 region has the DNA TGTGCCAGCAGCATCGCCGGGACAGGGGTCTTCTCTGGAAACACCATATATTTT. Its protein is CASSIAGTGVFSGNTIYF.

This sequence joins TRBV7-9 and TRBJ2-7; tentative D call: TRBD1 (6 bases). CDR1 is SEHNR and CDR2 is FQNEAQ in the germline V gene (reference sequence). Trimming stripped 5 bases from V and 3 bases from J, with 17 bases between. This CDR3 has 15 amino acids. CDR3 residues: CASSGSGTYNYEQYF. The CDR3 nucleotides read TGTGCCAGCAGCGGATCCGGGACATACAACTACGAGCAGTACTTC.

The rearrangement joins TRBV29-1 to TRBJ2-1; 8 positions match TRBD1. This CDR3 is built from 14 residues. CDR1 is SQVTM and CDR2 is ANQGSEA in the germline V gene. V lost 6 bases and J lost 8; bases outside the gene matches: 12. The chain's CDR3 is CSVRWTGPLYEQFF. The CDR3 bases are TGCAGCGTGAGATGGACAGGGCCCTTATATGAGCAGTTCTTC.

As regards this clone: One junction end disagrees with the germline gene, perhaps due to a read error. The chain recombines TRBV5-4 with TRBJ2-4, with TRBD2 matching over 9 bases. Germline lookup yields CDR1 SGHNT and CDR2 YYREEE (reference sequence). The CDR3 length is 18 residues. The CDR3 region has the DNA TGTGCCAGCAGCTTGGGAGGGGCTAGCGGGACTCCGCGCCACCCTTGTAACTTC. Its protein product is CASSLGGASGTPRHPCNF.

The rearrangement links TRBV6-1 to TRBJ2-7; tentative D call: TRBD2 (5 bases). CDR1 and CDR2 from the germline V gene are MNHNS and SASEGT. V gave up 8 bases and J gave up 7 bases, with 24 bases separating them. The CDR3 spans 15 residues. CDR3 amino acids: CASRLDNVSRREQYF. CDR3 coding DNA: TGTGCCAGCCGTCTAGATAACGTATCGCGGAGGGAGCAGTACTTC.

The chain recombines TRBV5-1 with TRBJ1-1, with D perhaps matching TRBD1 (5 bases). The CDR3 is 17 amino acids. Trimming left V 4 bases short and J 1 base short, with 20 bases between. CDR1 is SGHRS, CDR2 YFSETQ, per germline. As DNA, the CDR3 is TGCGCCAGCAGCCTGTCGCCCGCGGGGGTGACGAACACTGAAGCTTTCTTT. Translation gives CASSLSPAGVTNTEAFF.